The sequence of this T cell receptor beta chain was determined in a study of shared clonotypes between healthy human individuals. Study in general: Serving as donors were two women and a few men, whose ages spanned 18 to 49.

At deep level, the assay was performed. Sequenced by immunoSEQ multiplex PCR; TCRdb stores in-frame clones only, minus some. This table has around 450,000 clones, 70% to 80% appearing once. With 3 bases removed from V and 0 bases from J, the gap between germline ends came to 5 bases. This CDR3 is 14 amino acids long. Germline CDR1 reads SGHTA; CDR2 reads FQGNSA. Donors included only healthy HIV-negative adults lacking recent acute infections or vaccinations. In unsorted samples, genomic DNA was obtained using 80 million to 90 million PBMCs. The sequence was collected from a woman between 40 and 50 years old in good health. Some clones in this sample may be carry-over from other donors' samples. The chain uses TRBV7-2 and TRBJ2-2; unclear D gene. Sequencing used PBMCs. DNA for the CDR3: TGTGCCAGCAGCTTCGGAGCGAACACCGGGGAGCTGTTTTTT. This sequence encodes CASSFGANTGELFF.